Detailed here is one TCR beta chain. What it binds is not known. The treatment here: approximately nine-day PBMC culture with coronavirus spike peptide pools or control peptides (ViraFEST assay). First, ViraFEST expanded antigen-specific T cells with peptide pools, and next it sequenced the TCRs. Sequenced with the Oncomine TCR Beta short-read assay was DNA taken from cultured CD4+ T cells. Each CDR3 protein gets one entry after TCRdb re-called the PCR reads with MiXCR. Here the sample spans about 20,000 distinct CDR3 sequences, 45% to 70% being singletons. The data were obtained in a study of vaccination and CD4 T cells after COVID-19. On the study more broadly: The post-COVID sampling time was a median 101 days after diagnosis, ranging from 35 to 161.

Findings and caveats of the study: Researchers report that a median approximately 86% of reactive clones in convalescent patients surfaced only post-vaccination. There was no significant change from around 19 to 38 median reactive clonotypes.

Specimen: CD4+ T cells from blood, cultured in vitro. The source is a human donor who had recovered from COVID-19.

This CDR3 reads CASSPGGNYGYTF. The CDR3 region has the DNA TGTGCCAGCAGTCCAGGGGGTAACTATGGCTACACCTTC. This chain joins TRBV6-1 and TRBJ1-2; 7 bases are a match to TRBD1. The CDR3 totals 13 residues. CDR1 is MNHNS, CDR2 SASEGT, per germline. V gave up 5 bases and J gave up 1 base; unmatched junction bases: 1.